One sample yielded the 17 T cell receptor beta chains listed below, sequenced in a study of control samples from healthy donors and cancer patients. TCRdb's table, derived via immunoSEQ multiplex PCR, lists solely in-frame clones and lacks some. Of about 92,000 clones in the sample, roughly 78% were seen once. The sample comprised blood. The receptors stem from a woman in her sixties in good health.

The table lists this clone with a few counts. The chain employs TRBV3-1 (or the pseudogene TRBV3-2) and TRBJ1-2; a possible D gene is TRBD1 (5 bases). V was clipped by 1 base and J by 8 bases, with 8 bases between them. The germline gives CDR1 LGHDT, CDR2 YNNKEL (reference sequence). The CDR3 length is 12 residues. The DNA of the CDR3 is TGTGCCAGCAGCCAAGGACAGAGCGGCTACACCTTC. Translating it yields CASSQGQSGYTF.

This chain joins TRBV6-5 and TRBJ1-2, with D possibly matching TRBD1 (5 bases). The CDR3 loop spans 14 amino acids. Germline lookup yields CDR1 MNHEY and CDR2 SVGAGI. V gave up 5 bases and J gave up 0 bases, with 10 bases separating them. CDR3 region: CASSQRQTNYGYTF. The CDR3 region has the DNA TGTGCCAGCAGTCAACGACAGACTAACTATGGCTACACCTTC.

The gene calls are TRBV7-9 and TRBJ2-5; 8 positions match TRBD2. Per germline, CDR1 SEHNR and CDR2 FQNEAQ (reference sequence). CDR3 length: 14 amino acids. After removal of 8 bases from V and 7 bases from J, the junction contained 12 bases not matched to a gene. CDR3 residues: CASRAERGSRTQYF. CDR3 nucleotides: TGTGCCAGCCGGGCGGAGCGGGGGTCTCGGACCCAGTACTTC.

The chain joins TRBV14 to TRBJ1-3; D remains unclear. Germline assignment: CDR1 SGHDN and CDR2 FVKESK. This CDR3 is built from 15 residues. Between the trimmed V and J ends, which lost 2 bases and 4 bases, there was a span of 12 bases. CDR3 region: CASSQTWVEGNTIYF. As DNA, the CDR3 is TGTGCCAGCAGCCAAACCTGGGTAGAAGGAAACACCATATATTTT.

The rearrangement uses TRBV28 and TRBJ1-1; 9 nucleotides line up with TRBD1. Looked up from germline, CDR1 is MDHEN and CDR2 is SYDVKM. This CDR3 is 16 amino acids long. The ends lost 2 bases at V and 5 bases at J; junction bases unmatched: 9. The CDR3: CASSLGPGQGSTEAFF. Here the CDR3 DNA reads TGTGCCAGCAGTTTAGGCCCGGGACAGGGTTCTACTGAAGCTTTCTTT.

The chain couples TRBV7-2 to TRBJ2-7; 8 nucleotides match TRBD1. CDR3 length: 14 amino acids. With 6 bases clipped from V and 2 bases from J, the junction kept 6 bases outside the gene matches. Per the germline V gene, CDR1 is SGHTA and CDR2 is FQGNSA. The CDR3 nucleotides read TGTGCCAGCAGTTGGGGGACAGGCCCCTACGAGCAGTACTTC. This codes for CASSWGTGPYEQYF.

The CDR3 DNA is TGTGCCGGACGTCCGGGACAGGGGATGAACACTGAAGCTTTCTTT. Protein sequence: CAGRPGQGMNTEAFF. This chain joins TRBV6-6 and TRBJ1-1, with 10 nucleotides matching TRBD1. The CDR3 extends over 15 amino acids. Germline CDR1 reads MNHNY; CDR2 reads SVGAGI (reference sequence). The junction had 9 bases not matched to a gene; V was cut back by 11 bases and J by 0 bases.

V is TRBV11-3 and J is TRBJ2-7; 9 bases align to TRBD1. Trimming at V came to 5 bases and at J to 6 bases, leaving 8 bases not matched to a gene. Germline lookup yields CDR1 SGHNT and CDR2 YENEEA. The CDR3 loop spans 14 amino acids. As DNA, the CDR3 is TGTGCCAGCAGCCCCGGGACAGGGAGTGGCGAGCAGTACTTC. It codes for CASSPGTGSGEQYF.

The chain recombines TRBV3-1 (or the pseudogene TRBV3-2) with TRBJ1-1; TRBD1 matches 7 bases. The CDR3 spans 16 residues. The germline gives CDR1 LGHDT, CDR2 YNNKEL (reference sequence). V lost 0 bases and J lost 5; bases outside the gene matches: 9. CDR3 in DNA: TGTGCCAGCAGCCAAGAGATGAGACAGGGAGGGACTGAAGCTTTCTTT. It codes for CASSQEMRQGGTEAFF.

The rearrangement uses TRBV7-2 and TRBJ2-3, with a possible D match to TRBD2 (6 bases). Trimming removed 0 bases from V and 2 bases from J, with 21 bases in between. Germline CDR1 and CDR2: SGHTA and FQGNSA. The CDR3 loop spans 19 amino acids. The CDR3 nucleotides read TGTGCCAGCAGCTTAGCGCGTTCGTGGACTATTCTCCCCACAGATACGCAGTATTTT. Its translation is CASSLARSWTILPTDTQYF.

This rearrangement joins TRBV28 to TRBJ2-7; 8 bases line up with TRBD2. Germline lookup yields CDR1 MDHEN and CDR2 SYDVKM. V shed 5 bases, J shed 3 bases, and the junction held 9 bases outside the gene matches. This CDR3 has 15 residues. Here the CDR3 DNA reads TGTGCCAGCAGTCCTGCGTTAGCGGGAAACTACGAGCAGTACTTC. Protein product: CASSPALAGNYEQYF. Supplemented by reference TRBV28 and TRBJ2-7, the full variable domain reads DVKVTQSSRYLVKRTGEKVFLECVQDMDHENMFWYRQDPGLGLRLIYFSYDVKMKEKGDIPEGYSVSREKKERFSLILESASTNQTSMYLCASSPALAGNYEQYFGPGTRLTVT.

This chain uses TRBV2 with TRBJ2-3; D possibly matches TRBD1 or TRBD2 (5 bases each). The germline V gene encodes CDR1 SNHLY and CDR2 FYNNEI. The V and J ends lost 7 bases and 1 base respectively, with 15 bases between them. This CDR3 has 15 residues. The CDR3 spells CASTLGPGRTDTQYF. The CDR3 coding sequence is TGTGCCAGCACCCTGGGCCCGGGACGCACAGATACGCAGTATTTT.

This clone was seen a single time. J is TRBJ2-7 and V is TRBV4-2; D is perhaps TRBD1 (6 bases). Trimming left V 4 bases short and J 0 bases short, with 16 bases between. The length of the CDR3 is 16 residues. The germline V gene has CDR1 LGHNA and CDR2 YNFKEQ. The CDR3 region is CASSRVSQGSSYEQYF. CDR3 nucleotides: TGTGCCAGCAGCCGGGTAAGCCAGGGGAGCTCCTACGAGCAGTACTTC.

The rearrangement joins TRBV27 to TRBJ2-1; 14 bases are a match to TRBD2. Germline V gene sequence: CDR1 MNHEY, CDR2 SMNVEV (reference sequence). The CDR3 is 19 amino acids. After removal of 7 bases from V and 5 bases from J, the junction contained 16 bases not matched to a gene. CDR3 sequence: CASTHSGLAGVGGNNEQFF. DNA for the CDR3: TGTGCCAGCACCCACTCGGGACTAGCGGGAGTCGGGGGTAACAATGAGCAGTTCTTC.

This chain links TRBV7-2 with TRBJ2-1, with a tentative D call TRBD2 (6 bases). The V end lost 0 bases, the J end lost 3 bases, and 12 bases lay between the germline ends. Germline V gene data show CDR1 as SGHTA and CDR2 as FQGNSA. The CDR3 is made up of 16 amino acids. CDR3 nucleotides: TGTGCCAGCAGCTTAGCAGGGACTTCTATCTACAATGAGCAGTTCTTC. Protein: CASSLAGTSIYNEQFF.

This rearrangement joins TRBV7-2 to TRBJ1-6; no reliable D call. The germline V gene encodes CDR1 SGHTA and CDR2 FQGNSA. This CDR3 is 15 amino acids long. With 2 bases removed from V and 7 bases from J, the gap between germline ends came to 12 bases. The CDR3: CASSLIQPSNSPLHF. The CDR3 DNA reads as TGTGCCAGCAGCTTAATCCAGCCGTCAAATTCACCCCTCCACTTT. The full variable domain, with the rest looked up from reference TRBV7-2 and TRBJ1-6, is GAGVSQSPSNKVTEKGKDVELRCDPISGHTALYWYRQSLGQGLEFLIYFQGNSAPDKSGLPSDRFSAERTGGSVSTLTIQRTQQEDSAVYLCASSLIQPSNSPLHFGNGTRLTVT.

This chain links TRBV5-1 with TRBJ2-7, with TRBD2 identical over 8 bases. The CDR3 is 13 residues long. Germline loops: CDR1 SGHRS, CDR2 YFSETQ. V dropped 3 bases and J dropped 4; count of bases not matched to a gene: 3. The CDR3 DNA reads TGCGCCAGCAGCTCACTAGCGGCGTACGAGCAGTACTTC. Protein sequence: CASSSLAAYEQYF.